These T cell receptor beta chains were read from a single sample in a study of OX40 agonist ivuxolimab in advanced cancers. Only in-frame clones appear in the TCRdb table, and some are missing; sequencing was by immunoSEQ multiplex PCR. Of some 50,000 clones in the sample, over 75% were seen once. The sample here was CD4+ or CD8+ T cells sorted from blood, taken in a trial of the OX40 agonist ivuxolimab. These receptors all stem from an adult with an advanced solid tumor such as melanoma, head and neck, liver or kidney cancer. CDR3s leave out the opening cysteine and the closing phenylalanine or tryptophan. The size field is filled for only some rows; it gives once, few, many or a size class.

clone size | J gene | V gene | CDR3 protein
. | TRBJ2-5 | TRBV4-1 | ASSQRLGETQY
once | TRBJ2-1 | TRBV7-9 | ASSGDEQF
. | TRBJ1-6 | TRBV25-1 | ASASGTDNSPLH
. | TRBJ1-6 | TRBV4-1 | ASSQALSSSGQTNSPLH
. | TRBJ2-7 | TRBV19 | ASSPGPYYEQY
. | TRBJ2-7 | TRBV5-6 | ASSRAGTGPSYEQY
. | TRBJ2-7 | TRBV21-1 | ASSSRRGTPLLYEQY
few | TRBJ2-2 | TRBV5-5 | ASSWTGGETGELF
. | TRBJ2-7 | TRBV6-4 | ASRMGSGASYEQY
. | TRBJ1-2 | TRBV27 | ASSFTGSDGYT
. | TRBJ2-1 | TRBV7-9 | ASSLGGGATYNEQF
. | TRBJ2-7 | TRBV28 | ASSLPGTVYEQY
. | TRBJ2-1 | TRBV15 | ATSRDRGGPANEQF
. | TRBJ1-6 | TRBV7-2 | AVAGTGLSPLH
. | TRBJ2-1 | TRBV23-1 | ASSQSSGSSYNEQF
. | TRBJ2-7 | TRBV27 | ASSMGGAYEQY
. | TRBJ1-4 | TRBV4-3 | ASSDDRGLATNEKLF
. | . | TRBV7-9 | ASSDRGRDEQY
. | TRBJ1-2 | TRBV6-6 | ASRPGQGADGYT
. | TRBJ2-3 | TRBV27 | ASSLTQTSTDTQY
. | TRBJ1-5 | TRBV28 | ASSPGGPSNQPQH
. | TRBJ1-1 | TRBV7-9 | ASSGEDRGLSEAF
few | TRBJ1-6 | TRBV6-5 | ASSTLEGALH
. | TRBJ1-4 | TRBV5-1 | ASSLIRDRVGGTANEKLF
. | TRBJ1-1 | TRBV28 | ASSFRGSNTEAF
. | TRBJ2-7 | TRBV19 | ASSAGTGGYEQY
once | TRBJ2-7 | TRBV9 | ASSATGGFYEQY
. | TRBJ2-3 | TRBV2 | ASSAGGPSTDTQY
. | TRBJ2-7 | TRBV19 | ASSIRRGAYEQY
. | TRBJ2-1 | TRBV7-9 | ASSLPGTGQF
. | TRBJ2-7 | TRBV4-1 | ASSYGTGHYEQY
. | TRBJ2-5 | TRBV7-7 | ASSYGTSQTQY
. | TRBJ1-5 | TRBV2 | ASSEEAGNQPQH
few | TRBJ2-1 | TRBV30 | AWRKDGGAYYNEQF
. | TRBJ1-1 | TRBV14 | ASSQDVPEAF
few | TRBJ2-1 | TRBV7-9 | ASSLGISYNEQF
. | TRBJ1-1 | TRBV6-6 | ASSHGEGDTEAF
. | TRBJ2-5 | TRBV5-6 | ASSLGGGKTQY
. | TRBJ2-1 | TRBV19 | ASSIVGLAGGYNEQF
. | TRBJ2-7 | TRBV11-2 | ASSDPRTGGLYEQY
. | TRBJ2-3 | TRBV9 | ASTAGGADTQY
. | TRBJ2-7 | TRBV6-1 | ASSSPTGGRYEQY
. | TRBJ2-4 | TRBV2 | ASSERGQGVDIQY
. | TRBJ2-1 | TRBV7-9 | ASSQPTSGSRSYNEQF
. | TRBJ2-1 | TRBV18 | ASSPIRQGEKQF
. | TRBJ2-1 | TRBV19 | ASSPGLALYEQF
. | TRBJ1-5 | TRBV27 | ASSLGYGQGNQPQH
. | TRBJ2-1 | TRBV5-1 | ASTGRIEYNEQF
once | TRBJ2-7 | TRBV18 | ASSPRTGSPYEQY
. | TRBJ2-7 | TRBV29-1 | SAGGPSVDEQY
. | TRBJ2-3 | TRBV10-2 | ASIPTESSTDTQY
. | TRBJ1-1 | TRBV30 | AWSSGAPTEAF
. | TRBJ1-1 | TRBV29-1 | SVDHNTEAF
. | TRBJ1-4 | TRBV9 | ASSLSTATNEKLF
. | TRBJ2-7 | TRBV2 | ASKEETGDFYEQY
. | TRBJ2-2 | TRBV4-3 | ASSHLGAGELF
once | TRBJ1-1 | TRBV19 | ASTWGANTEAF
. | TRBJ1-6 | TRBV4-3 | ASSQDLNAGGYNSPLH